Presented here are 8 T cell receptor beta chains from one specimen sequenced in a study of T cells in Graves' hyperthyroidism and ophthalmopathy. Amplified TCR beta CDR3 regions derived from RNA transcripts. The TCR CDR3 was amplified in a first-round RT-PCR using the HTBI primer set. TCRdb itself ran the multiplex PCR reads through MiXCR, one entry per CDR3 protein. The data contain about 740,000 distinct CDR3 sequences, roughly 15% of them singletons. Material: blood. These receptors all stem from a woman younger than 35 with Graves' hyperthyroidism.

The chain couples TRBV19 to TRBJ2-1; TRBD2 aligns across 14 bases. Trimming took 6 bases from V and 7 from J; bases not matched to a gene: 5. In germline, CDR1 is LNHDA, CDR2 SQIVND (reference sequence). The CDR3 extends over 15 amino acids. The CDR3 is CASRTSGRDRNEQFF. CDR3 DNA: TGTGCCAGTAGGACTAGCGGGAGGGATAGAAATGAGCAGTTCTTC.

This clonotype has a handful of counts. The genes are TRBV2 and TRBJ2-1; D ambiguous. Trimming took off 2 bases at V and 7 bases at J, with 15 bases between the two ends. Germline V gene data show CDR1 as SNHLY and CDR2 as FYNNEI. CDR3 size: 15 residues. CDR3: CASSETRTQENEQFF. The CDR3 DNA is TGTGCCAGCAGTGAAACCAGGACCCAGGAAAATGAGCAGTTCTTC.

This clonotype was seen only a few times. Possible read error: a much larger clone is one base away. The CDR3 loop reads CASSEGLYEQYF. As DNA, the CDR3 is TGTGCCAGCAGTGAAGGTCTCTACGAGCAGTACTTC. The chain carries TRBV25-1 and TRBJ2-7, with D uncertain. Trimming removed 2 bases from V and 3 bases from J, with 5 bases in between. The CDR3 totals 12 residues. The germline CDR1 and CDR2 sequences are MGHDK and SYGVNS.

The V gene is TRBV27, the J gene TRBJ2-3; D is unclear. CDR3 size: 15 residues. Germline CDR1 and CDR2: MNHEY and SMNVEV (reference sequence). The V end lost 5 bases, the J end lost 3 bases, and 15 bases lay between the germline ends. The CDR3 DNA follows: TGTGCCAGCAGTGGCTTTGACGGGCCAACAGATACGCAGTATTTT. Translated, it gives CASSGFDGPTDTQYF.

This clonotype was picked up many times. This rearrangement joins TRBV27 to TRBJ2-5, with a tentative D call TRBD1 (6 bases). Deletions cut 4 bases from V and 1 base from J, with 10 bases between. CDR3 length equals 14 residues. CDR1 and CDR2 (germline): MNHEY, SMNVEV (reference sequence). The DNA of the CDR3 is TGTGCCAGCAGTTCCTGGACAGCCCAAGAGACCCAGTACTTC. Its translation is CASSSWTAQETQYF.

This clonotype turned up a few times. V usage is TRBV2 and J usage is TRBJ2-5, with 11 bases lining up with TRBD2. This CDR3 spans 15 amino acids. V gave up 4 bases and J gave up 1 base; unmatched junction bases: 2. Per germline, CDR1 SNHLY and CDR2 FYNNEI. CDR3 residues: CASSAGLAVQETQYF. Written as DNA, the CDR3 is TGTGCCAGCAGTGCGGGACTAGCGGTCCAAGAGACCCAGTACTTC.

J is TRBJ2-1 and V is TRBV19; D is unclear. The V gene lost 3 bases and the J gene lost 9 bases, with 6 bases spanning the gap. Germline V gene data show CDR1 as LNHDA and CDR2 as SQIVND (reference sequence). The CDR3 extends over 11 amino acids. This CDR3 is CASSIFAEQFF. DNA of the CDR3: TGTGCCAGTAGTATTTTCGCTGAGCAGTTCTTC.

The chain joins TRBV9 to TRBJ1-2, with D possibly TRBD1 on 5 matching bases. The V end lost 4 bases, the J end lost 3 bases, and 13 bases lay between the germline ends. The length of the CDR3 is 14 residues. Germline V gene lookup returns CDR1 SGDLS and CDR2 YYNGEE. Written as DNA, the CDR3 is TGTGCCAGCAGCCCCACAATGACAGACTATGGCTACACCTTC. It yields the protein CASSPTMTDYGYTF. The variable domain in full, with the rest retrieved from reference TRBV9 and TRBJ1-2, is DSGVTQTPKHLITATGQRVTLRCSPRSGDLSVYWYQQSLDQGLQFLIQYYNGEERAKGNILERFSAQQFPDLHSELNLSSLELGDSALYFCASSPTMTDYGYTFGSGTRLTVV.